This is a list of T cell receptor beta chains from one sample in a study of neoadjuvant anti-PD-1 for oral cavity cancer. Repertoires were generated with immunoSEQ multiplex PCR, while TCRdb's copy carries only in-frame clones and drops some. The sample carries about 9,100 clones, around 60% recorded once. The specimen comprised PBMCs, sampled after nivolumab (anti-PD-1) treatment. The receptors derive from a person between 40 and 79 years old with oral cavity squamous cell carcinoma. Both conserved end residues are part of each CDR3. Fields, in order: CDR3 length, clone size, V gene, D gene, J gene, CDR3 protein, CDR3 DNA. A D gene is named only where the DNA matches it firmly. Rows give clone size only sometimes, using once, few, many, or a class for an expanded clone.

cdr3_length: 15
clone_size: -
v_call: TRBV27
d_call: TRBD1
j_call: TRBJ1-1
cdr3_aa: CASSYRQGAQGEAFF
cdr3_nt: TGTGCCAGCAGCTACAGACAGGGGGCGCAGGGTGAAGCTTTCTTT

cdr3_length: 12
clone_size: -
v_call: TRBV30
d_call: -
j_call: TRBJ2-7
cdr3_aa: CAWSEQGYEQYF
cdr3_nt: TGTGCCTGGAGCGAACAGGGATACGAGCAGTACTTC

cdr3_length: 16
clone_size: once
v_call: TRBV7-9
d_call: TRBD1
j_call: TRBJ2-7
cdr3_aa: CASSLAGTGKGGEQYF
cdr3_nt: TGTGCCAGCAGCTTAGCGGGGACAGGGAAAGGGGGCGAGCAGTACTTC

cdr3_length: 12
clone_size: -
v_call: TRBV30
d_call: TRBD1
j_call: TRBJ1-5
cdr3_aa: CAWGTGHGPQHF
cdr3_nt: TGTGCCTGGGGGACAGGGCACGGGCCCCAGCATTTT

cdr3_length: 12
clone_size: once
v_call: TRBV5-1
d_call: -
j_call: TRBJ2-2
cdr3_aa: CASSLQAGELFF
cdr3_nt: TGCGCCAGCAGCTTGCAGGCCGGGGAGCTGTTTTTT

cdr3_length: 16
clone_size: -
v_call: TRBV7-8
d_call: TRBD1
j_call: TRBJ2-6
cdr3_aa: CASSLDQGVRANVLTF
cdr3_nt: TGTGCCAGCAGCTTAGATCAGGGGGTGCGGGCCAACGTCCTGACTTTC

cdr3_length: 14
clone_size: few
v_call: TRBV7-2
d_call: -
j_call: TRBJ2-2
cdr3_aa: CASSRDRYTGELFF
cdr3_nt: TGTGCCAGCAGCCGTGACCGTTACACCGGGGAGCTGTTTTTT

cdr3_length: 13
clone_size: -
v_call: TRBV7-2
d_call: -
j_call: TRBJ2-7
cdr3_aa: CASSPGELYEQYF
cdr3_nt: TGTGCCAGCAGCCCAGGGGAGTTATACGAGCAGTACTTC

cdr3_length: 15
clone_size: -
v_call: TRBV7-8
d_call: -
j_call: TRBJ1-5
cdr3_aa: CASSYAAGSDQPQHF
cdr3_nt: TGTGCCAGCAGCTATGCGGCAGGGAGCGATCAGCCCCAGCATTTT

cdr3_length: 11
clone_size: few
v_call: TRBV29-1
d_call: -
j_call: TRBJ1-1
cdr3_aa: CSAYRQTQAFF
cdr3_nt: TGCAGCGCTTACAGACAAACTCAAGCTTTCTTT

cdr3_length: 15
clone_size: -
v_call: TRBV5-1
d_call: TRBD1
j_call: TRBJ2-1
cdr3_aa: CASRTDRGLRNEQFF
cdr3_nt: TGCGCCAGCAGAACTGACAGGGGGCTAAGAAATGAGCAGTTCTTC

cdr3_length: 14
clone_size: once
v_call: TRBV11-3
d_call: -
j_call: TRBJ2-3
cdr3_aa: CASSPTITTDTQYF
cdr3_nt: TGTGCCAGCAGCCCGACAATCACCACAGATACGCAGTATTTT

cdr3_length: 18
clone_size: -
v_call: TRBV13
d_call: TRBD1
j_call: TRBJ2-2
cdr3_aa: CASSLEGRTGSDTGELFF
cdr3_nt: TGTGCCAGCAGCTTAGAGGGCAGGACAGGGAGTGACACCGGGGAGCTGTTTTTT

cdr3_length: 16
clone_size: -
v_call: TRBV7-2
d_call: TRBD2
j_call: TRBJ2-7
cdr3_aa: CASSIAGGPSALEQYF
cdr3_nt: TGTGCCAGCAGCATAGCGGGGGGGCCTTCAGCTTTGGAGCAGTACTTC

cdr3_length: 12
clone_size: -
v_call: TRBV6-1
d_call: -
j_call: TRBJ1-6
cdr3_aa: CASSDSTSPLHF
cdr3_nt: TGTGCCAGCAGTGATAGCACTTCACCCCTCCACTTT

cdr3_length: 20
clone_size: -
v_call: TRBV5-1
d_call: TRBD1
j_call: TRBJ2-6
cdr3_aa: CASSLRGTGTAISGANVLTF
cdr3_nt: TGCGCCAGCAGCTTGAGAGGTACCGGGACAGCGATATCTGGGGCCAACGTCCTGACTTTC

cdr3_length: 13
clone_size: few
v_call: TRBV5-6
d_call: -
j_call: TRBJ2-2
cdr3_aa: CASSFSRTGELFF
cdr3_nt: TGTGCCAGCAGCTTTAGTAGGACCGGGGAGCTGTTTTTT

cdr3_length: 14
clone_size: -
v_call: TRBV6-1
d_call: -
j_call: TRBJ1-5
cdr3_aa: CASRIAGVGQPQHF
cdr3_nt: TGTGCCAGCAGGATTGCAGGGGTGGGTCAGCCCCAGCATTTT

cdr3_length: 14
clone_size: -
v_call: TRBV27
d_call: -
j_call: TRBJ2-1
cdr3_aa: CASSLSAWENEQFF
cdr3_nt: TGTGCCAGCAGTTTATCGGCCTGGGAAAATGAGCAGTTCTTC

cdr3_length: 14
clone_size: -
v_call: TRBV6-1
d_call: -
j_call: TRBJ2-2
cdr3_aa: CAIIRTAHTGELFF
cdr3_nt: TGTGCCATCATACGAACCGCCCACACCGGGGAGCTGTTTTTT

cdr3_length: 16
clone_size: few
v_call: TRBV4-1
d_call: TRBD1
j_call: TRBJ2-6
cdr3_aa: CASSQATGTGANVLTF
cdr3_nt: TGCGCCAGCAGCCAAGCGACAGGGACTGGGGCCAACGTCCTGACTTTC

cdr3_length: 14
clone_size: -
v_call: TRBV7-8
d_call: -
j_call: TRBJ1-4
cdr3_aa: CASCRQPTNEKLFF
cdr3_nt: TGTGCCAGCTGTCGACAGCCAACTAATGAAAAACTGTTTTTT

cdr3_length: 15
clone_size: once
v_call: TRBV6-1
d_call: TRBD1
j_call: TRBJ1-2
cdr3_aa: CASSEGTGWTYRYTF
cdr3_nt: TGTGCCAGCAGTGAAGGGACAGGGTGGACCTATCGCTACACCTTC

cdr3_length: 14
clone_size: -
v_call: TRBV2
d_call: -
j_call: TRBJ2-3
cdr3_aa: CASNLQGYTDTQYF
cdr3_nt: TGTGCCAGCAACTTACAGGGATACACAGATACGCAGTATTTT

cdr3_length: 13
clone_size: -
v_call: TRBV28
d_call: -
j_call: TRBJ1-1
cdr3_aa: CASSLWAGTEAFF
cdr3_nt: TGTGCCAGCAGTTTGTGGGCAGGGACTGAAGCTTTCTTT